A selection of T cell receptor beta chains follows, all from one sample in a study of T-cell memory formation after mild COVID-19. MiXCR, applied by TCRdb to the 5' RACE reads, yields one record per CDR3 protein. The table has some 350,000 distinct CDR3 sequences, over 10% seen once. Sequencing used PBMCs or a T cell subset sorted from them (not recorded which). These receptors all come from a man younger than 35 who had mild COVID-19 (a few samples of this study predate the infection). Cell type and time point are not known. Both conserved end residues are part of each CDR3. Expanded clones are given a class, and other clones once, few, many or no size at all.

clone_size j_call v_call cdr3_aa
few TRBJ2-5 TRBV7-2 CASRIGGGGMMETQYF
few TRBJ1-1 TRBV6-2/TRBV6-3 CASSYSGGITEAFF
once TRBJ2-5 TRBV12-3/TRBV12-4 CASSLRTSPRLNF
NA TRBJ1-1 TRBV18 CASSRSSGANTEAFF
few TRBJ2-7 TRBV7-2 CASSNPTGGYEQYF
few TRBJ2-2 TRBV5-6 CASSPNRGQGELFF
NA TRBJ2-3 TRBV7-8 CASSRVPRQLTDTQYF
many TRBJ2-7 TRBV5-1 CASSPTGDEQYF
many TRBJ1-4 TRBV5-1 CASSLVGTTNEKLFF
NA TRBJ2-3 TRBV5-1 CASSTTSGEDTQYF
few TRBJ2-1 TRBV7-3 CASSPTQGSEQFF
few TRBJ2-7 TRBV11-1 CASSRQNAYEQYF
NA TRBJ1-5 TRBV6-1 CASTGGLGNQPQHF
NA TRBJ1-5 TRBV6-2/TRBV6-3 CASSYIYEGYSNQPQHF
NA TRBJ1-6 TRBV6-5 CASRDGRGSPLHF
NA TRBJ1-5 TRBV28 CASSRGTGLDSNQPQHF
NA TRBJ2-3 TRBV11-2 CASSLDRRTSTDTQYF
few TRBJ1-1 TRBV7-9 CASSLTGAFGTEAFF
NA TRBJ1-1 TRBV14 CASSQGVGTEAFF
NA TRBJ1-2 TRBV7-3 CASGPGRGPDYGYTF
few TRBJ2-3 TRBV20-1 CSARGVLGTDTQYF
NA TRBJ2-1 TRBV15 CATSRDNEQFF
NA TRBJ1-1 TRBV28 CASRQPGTAQNTEAFF
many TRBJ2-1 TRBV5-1 CASNTGTGWYNEQFF
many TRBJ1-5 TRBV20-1 CSAAGSNQPQHF
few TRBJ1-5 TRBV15 CATSRDGSNQPQHF
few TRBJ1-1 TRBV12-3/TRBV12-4 CASSTERKAFF
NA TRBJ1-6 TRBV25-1 CASPLGRENSPLHF
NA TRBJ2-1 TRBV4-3 CASSQDSDRPGGEQFF
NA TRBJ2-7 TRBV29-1 CSVEEGTYNYEQYF
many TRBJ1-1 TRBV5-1 CASSLGGAGEAFF
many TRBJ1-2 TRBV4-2 CASSHLQGAVNYGYTF
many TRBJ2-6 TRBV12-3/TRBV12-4 CASSLAPDPLDLGGANVLTF
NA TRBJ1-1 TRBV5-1 CASSWDGSNTEAFF
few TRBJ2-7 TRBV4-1 CASSQEFRLRPRYEQYF
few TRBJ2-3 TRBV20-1 CSASRGSDTQYF
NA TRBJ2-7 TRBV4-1 CASTSPSLGEQYF
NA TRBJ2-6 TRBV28 CSSRTPPGGDSGANVLTF
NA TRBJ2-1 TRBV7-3 CASSRMDNEQFF
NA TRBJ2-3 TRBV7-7 CASSRDRLNRQYF
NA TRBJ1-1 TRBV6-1 CASQGQGSTEAFF
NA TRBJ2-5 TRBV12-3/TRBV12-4 CASSPEVWRETQYF
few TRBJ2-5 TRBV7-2 CASSLRGAGGPRKTQYF
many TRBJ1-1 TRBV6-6 CASSIPEVRRTEAFF
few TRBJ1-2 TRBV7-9 CASSLPRGTLLYGYTF
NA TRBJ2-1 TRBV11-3 CASSHRTGYYNEQFF
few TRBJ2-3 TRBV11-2 CASSPGGTSGGSTDTQYF
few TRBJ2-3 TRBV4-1 CASSQDPPPNVDTQYF
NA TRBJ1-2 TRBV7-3 CASSVGRDYGYTF
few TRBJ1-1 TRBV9 CASSVGFGANTEAFF
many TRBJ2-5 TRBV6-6 CASTSGGRKSQYF
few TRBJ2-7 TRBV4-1 CASSQRQDRTGEQYF
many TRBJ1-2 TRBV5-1 CASSFGQGERDGYTF
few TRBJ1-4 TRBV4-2 CASSRVGQSKEKLFF
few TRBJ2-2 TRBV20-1 CSAIGQNTGELFF